These 26 T cell receptor beta chains were all obtained from the same sample, sequenced in a study of blood T cells in healthy people across ages. Next came a second PCR, run for about 6 to 12 cycles, which used a sample-barcoded 5' primer along with a J-beta primer mix. TCRdb reanalysed the 5' RACE reads using MiXCR and keeps one entry per CDR3 protein. The repertoire holds approximately 810,000 distinct CDR3 sequences, less than 35% seen once, with around 16% in the top ten. The sequenced sample was blood. The receptors stem from a woman aged 80 or older in good health.

This rearrangement joins TRBV15 to TRBJ2-3; 11 bases map to TRBD2. Germline V lookup: CDR1 LNHNV, CDR2 YYDKDF (reference sequence). This CDR3 has 16 residues. With 1 base clipped from V and 8 bases from J, the junction kept 8 bases outside the gene matches. The CDR3 nucleotides read TGTGCCACCAGCAGAGGGATAGCGGGGGGGGAGGGTACGCAGTATTTT. It encodes CATSRGIAGGEGTQYF.

Details on this clonotype: This may be a read error, as it is one base from a much larger clone. CDR3 loop: CANSWSGGLEQPQHF. The DNA of the CDR3 is TGTGCCAACAGTTGGTCAGGGGGATTAGAACAGCCCCAGCATTTT. The chain carries TRBV12-3 or TRBV12-4 and TRBJ1-5, with 7 bases lining up with TRBD1. CDR3 length equals 15 residues.

This clonotype was detected ten times or more. The rearrangement joins TRBV10-3 to TRBJ2-5, with unresolved D. The ends were cut back, 6 bases at V and 1 base at J, with 15 bases in the middle. Germline-derived CDR1 and CDR2 are ENHRY and SYGVKD. This CDR3 has 15 amino acids. The CDR3 DNA follows: TGTGCCATCAGGTCGGCGTGGGGTTCCCAAGAGACCCAGTACTTC. Protein product: CAIRSAWGSQETQYF.

Note on this clonotype: A clone one base away is much larger, so this may be a read error. The rearrangement joins TRBV6-1 to TRBJ2-7; 9 bases align to TRBD1. V was pared by 5 bases and J by 0 bases, with 17 bases of the junction left unmatched. This CDR3 is built from 19 residues. The germline V gene encodes CDR1 MNHNS and CDR2 SASEGT. The CDR3 DNA follows: TGTGCCAGCAGTCGTACAACCGGGACAGGGCCGGTATCCTCCTACGAGCAGTACTTC. Encoded protein: CASSRTTGTGPVSSYEQYF.

The chain employs TRBV27 and TRBJ1-4, with 8 bases that match TRBD1. This CDR3 is built from 14 residues. The V segment lost 6 bases and the J segment 8 bases; nucleotides outside the gene matches: 8. The germline CDR1 and CDR2 sequences are MNHEY and SMNVEV (reference sequence). CDR3 amino acids: CASSLQGAQEKLFF. CDR3 coding DNA: TGTGCCAGCAGCCTCCAGGGGGCGCAGGAAAAACTGTTTTTT.

This clonotype was counted only a few times. This rearrangement joins TRBV2 to TRBJ1-2; a possible D gene is TRBD1 (6 bases). The CDR3 spans 14 residues. V was clipped by 7 bases and J by 0 bases, with 12 bases between them. CDR1 and CDR2 (germline): SNHLY, FYNNEI. The CDR3 nucleotides are TGTGCCAGCATAATGGGGGGCACTAACTATGGCTACACCTTC. Its translation: CASIMGGTNYGYTF. The variable domain in full, completed from reference TRBV2 and TRBJ1-2, reads EPEVTQTPSHQVTQMGQEVILRCVPISNHLYFYWYRQILGQKVEFLVSFYNNEISEKSEIFDDQFSVERPDGSNFTLKIRSTKLEDSAMYFCASIMGGTNYGYTFGSGTRLTVV.

The chain links TRBV7-2 to TRBJ1-1; no clear D. The CDR3 has 13 amino acids. The germline V and J ends were trimmed by 5 bases and 1 base, with 8 bases remaining between them. Germline CDR1 and CDR2: SGHTA and FQGNSA. The CDR3 sequence: CASSQWSNTEAFF. The CDR3 nucleotides read TGTGCCAGCAGCCAGTGGTCGAACACTGAAGCTTTCTTT.

This clonotype has more than one count but fewer than ten. CDR3 protein: CASRGLNEQYF. In nucleotides, the CDR3 is TGTGCCAGCAGGGGATTGAACGAGCAGTACTTC. The rearrangement joins TRBV7-9 to TRBJ2-7; D gene unclear. The CDR3 runs to 11 residues. V was cut by 6 bases and J by 5 bases, with 8 bases left in between. Per germline, CDR1 SEHNR and CDR2 FQNEAQ (reference sequence).

Concerning this clonotype itself: A read error may explain this, as a much larger clone is one base away. J is TRBJ1-2 and V is TRBV6-2 or TRBV6-3, with D unclear. This CDR3 has 14 amino acids. Germline CDR1 is MNHEY and CDR2 is SVGEGT. The CDR3 here is CASRYSGLNYGYTF. The CDR3 DNA sequence: TGTGCCAGCAGGTACTCCGGCCTCAACTATGGCTACACCTTC.

V gene TRBV7-2 combines with J gene TRBJ2-5; TRBD2 agrees at 10 bases. With 5 bases clipped from V and 4 bases from J, the junction kept 10 bases outside the gene matches. Germline V gene sequence: CDR1 SGHTA, CDR2 FQGNSA. CDR3 length: 16 residues. The CDR3 reads CASSVTGTSERETQYF. CDR3 coding DNA: TGTGCCAGCAGCGTTACCGGGACTAGCGAGAGAGAGACCCAGTACTTC.

Ten or more counts support this clonotype. The chain recombines TRBV6-5 with TRBJ2-7; D may be TRBD2 (5 bases). The germline gives CDR1 MNHEY, CDR2 SVGAGI. V lost 1 base and J 6 bases, leaving 13 bases between the germline ends. This CDR3 region has 14 residues. The CDR3 protein is CASSYYPGSSEQYF. The CDR3 region has the DNA TGTGCCAGCAGTTACTACCCGGGATCCAGCGAGCAGTACTTC.

The chain has TRBV6-5 and TRBJ2-7; 10 nucleotides line up with TRBD1. CDR3 length: 17 amino acids. Trimming at V came to 4 bases and at J to 1 base, leaving 10 bases not matched to a gene. Germline loops: CDR1 MNHEY, CDR2 SVGAGI. CDR3 DNA sequence: TGTGCCAGCAGTTTCTATCTTCCGGGACAGGGGTCCTACGAGCAGTACTTC. This sequence encodes CASSFYLPGQGSYEQYF.

This clonotype was counted a few times. This chain joins TRBV11-2 and TRBJ2-3; 12 bases align to TRBD2. The V segment lost 0 bases and the J segment 1 base; nucleotides outside the gene matches: 14. CDR3 length: 21 amino acids. The germline gives CDR1 SGHAT, CDR2 FQNNGV. In DNA form, the CDR3 reads TGTGCCAGCAGCTTAGAGTTTAGACTAGCGGGGGCCAGAGGTGGCACAGATACGCAGTATTTT. It is translated as CASSLEFRLAGARGGTDTQYF. The full variable domain, completed using reference TRBV11-2 and TRBJ2-3, is EAGVAQSPRYKIIEKRQSVAFWCNPISGHATLYWYQQILGQGPKLLIQFQNNGVVDDSQLPKDRFSAERLKGVDSTLKIQPAKLEDSAVYLCASSLEFRLAGARGGTDTQYFGPGTRLTVL.

This clonotype was seen at least ten times. The rearrangement joins TRBV15 to TRBJ2-7; unclear D gene. Germline V CDR1 and CDR2: LNHNV, YYDKDF (reference sequence). This CDR3 is 13 amino acids long. Trimming stripped 0 bases from V and 3 bases from J, with 6 bases between. The CDR3 sequence is CATSREAGYEQYF. CDR3 in DNA: TGTGCCACCAGCAGAGAGGCAGGCTACGAGCAGTACTTC.

This clonotype occurred many times. The chain couples TRBV12-3 or TRBV12-4 to TRBJ2-2, with 7 nucleotides matching TRBD1. With V trimmed by 6 bases and J by 0 bases, 4 bases remained unmatched. This CDR3 is built from 15 residues. The CDR3 DNA sequence: TGTGCCAGCAGCCGGGGACAGTCGAACACCGGGGAGCTGTTTTTT. Its protein product is CASSRGQSNTGELFF.

This clonotype was found a few times. The rearrangement links TRBV18 to TRBJ2-1; D unresolved. The CDR3 has 12 residues. Germline assignment: CDR1 KGHSH and CDR2 LQKENI. Trimming took off 2 bases at V and 6 bases at J, with 5 bases between the two ends. The CDR3 reads CASSPFTNEQFF. CDR3 nucleotides: TGTGCCAGCTCACCATTCACCAATGAGCAGTTCTTC.

V and J are TRBV12-3 or TRBV12-4 and TRBJ1-1; D ambiguous. Trimming stripped 3 bases from V and 4 bases from J, with 12 bases between. This CDR3 contains 14 residues. For the CDR3, the DNA is TGTGCCAGCAGTTTGGGTCAGGAGGGCACTGAAGCTTTCTTT. Protein: CASSLGQEGTEAFF.

There are many counts of this clonotype. J is TRBJ1-1 and V is TRBV7-2; no firm D call. Germline V gene lookup returns CDR1 SGHTA and CDR2 FQGNSA. The CDR3 is made up of 15 amino acids. The V and J ends lost 1 base and 3 bases respectively, with 12 bases between them. CDR3 DNA: TGTGCCAGCAGCTTAGTCCCCGCGGGATACACTGAAGCTTTCTTT. Translated: CASSLVPAGYTEAFF.

The chain couples TRBV6-1 to TRBJ2-1, with a weak D call TRBD2 (6 bases). Per germline, CDR1 MNHNS and CDR2 SASEGT. Trimming removed 1 base from V and 6 bases from J, with 10 bases in between. This CDR3 region has 14 residues. As DNA, the CDR3 is TGTGCCAGCAGTGAAGGGCAGGAGGGCAATGAGCAGTTCTTC. Its protein is CASSEGQEGNEQFF.

This clonotype was observed a handful of times. This sequence joins TRBV2 and TRBJ1-6, with 8 positions matching TRBD1. The germline V gene encodes CDR1 SNHLY and CDR2 FYNNEI. V dropped 6 bases and J dropped 8; count of bases not matched to a gene: 9. The CDR3 has 15 amino acids. The CDR3 region is CASSYLDRADSPLHF. The CDR3 DNA reads as TGTGCCAGCAGCTACTTGGACAGGGCTGATTCACCCCTCCACTTT.

Turning to this clonotype: A much larger clone differs from this one at a single base, so this may be a read error. J is TRBJ2-5 and V is TRBV27; either TRBD1 or TRBD2 may supply D (5 bases each). The CDR3 loop spans 14 amino acids. Trimming removed 5 bases at V and 13 bases at J, with 23 bases between. Germline CDR1 and CDR2: MNHEY and SMNVEV (reference sequence). The CDR3 reads CASSPSGPRVARYF. CDR3 nucleotide sequence: TGTGCCAGCAGTCCGTCGGGGCCAAGGGTGGCCCGGTACTTC.

This clonotype was observed at least ten times. CDR3 in amino acids: CASSFKRGGNQPQHF. In DNA, the CDR3 is TGTGCCAGCAGCTTTAAACGGGGGGGCAATCAGCCCCAGCATTTT. V is TRBV6-2 or TRBV6-3 and J is TRBJ1-5, with a tentative D call TRBD1 (5 bases). CDR1 is MNHEY and CDR2 is SVGEGT in the germline V gene. Deletions cut 6 bases from V and 2 bases from J, with 14 bases between. The length of the CDR3 is 15 residues.

CDR3 amino acids: CASSLSTGTGSNQPQHF. The CDR3 nucleotides read TGTGCCAGCAGCTTAAGCACCGGGACAGGGAGCAATCAGCCCCAGCATTTT. The rearrangement joins TRBV5-5 to TRBJ1-5; 9 nucleotides align to TRBD1. The germline gives CDR1 SGHKS, CDR2 YYEKEE (reference sequence). Unmatched junction bases numbered 7, after V lost 2 bases and J lost 1 base. This CDR3 is built from 17 residues.

The rearrangement uses TRBV3-1 and TRBJ2-1; possible D gene TRBD2, 6 bases. The J call may be mistaken, given a closer DNA end match to TRBJ2-7. Germline CDR1 is LGHDT and CDR2 is YNNKEL (reference sequence). The CDR3 is 14 residues long. CDR3 in amino acids: CASRPGPSAGEQYF. As DNA, the CDR3 is TGTGCCAGCCGTCCGGGACCTTCCGCGGGGGAGCAGTACTTC.

In this sample, this clonotype turned up many times. V usage is TRBV5-1 and J usage is TRBJ2-3; D uncertain. Germline V CDR1 and CDR2: SGHRS, YFSETQ. Trimming shortened V by 3 bases and J by 6 bases, and 11 bases separated the two germline ends. The CDR3 is 13 amino acids. The CDR3 nucleotides read TGCGCCAGCAGCTCAGTGAACGGGGATACGCAGTATTTT. Translated, it gives CASSSVNGDTQYF.

The sample holds a few counts of this clonotype. A much larger clonotype is one base distant, so this may be a read error. As the CDR3 is not closed by the conserved phenylalanine or tryptophan, this likely results from a read error. The chain employs TRBV11-2 and TRBJ2-5, with a weak D call TRBD1 (5 bases). CDR1 is SGHAT, CDR2 FQNNGV, per germline. Trimming took off 7 bases at V and 2 bases at J, with 11 bases between the two ends. The CDR3 has 13 amino acids. Here the CDR3 reads CASTRQPQETQYS. DNA of the CDR3: TGTGCCAGCACCCGACAGCCACAAGAGACCCAGTACTCC.